These 32 T cell receptor beta chains originate from one sample sequenced in a study of Graves' ophthalmopathy and Graves' hyperthyroidism. Amplifying from RNA transcripts, the study obtained TCR beta CDR3 regions. HTBI-primed first-round RT-PCR preceded second-round multiplex PCR. TCRdb independently ran MiXCR on the multiplex PCR reads; one entry per CDR3 protein. The sample has around 1,200,000 distinct CDR3 sequences, about 38% seen once; the top ten hold 11%. The sample was peripheral blood or thyroid tissue (not recorded which). All receptors derive from an adult man with Graves' hyperthyroidism.

This clonotype was seen many times. The CDR3 DNA reads TGTGCCAGCAGCTTAAGAGGACTGAGCTCTGGAAACACCATATATTTT. Its protein product is CASSLRGLSSGNTIYF. V is TRBV11-2 and J is TRBJ1-3, with unresolved D. V lost 2 bases and J lost 0, with 11 bases in between. Germline lookup yields CDR1 SGHAT and CDR2 FQNNGV. The CDR3 loop spans 16 amino acids.

With regard to this clonotype: The junction and the germline gene differ at one end; a read error may be behind it. The J gene is TRBJ2-7, the V gene TRBV2; D is perhaps TRBD1 (6 bases). The CDR3 loop spans 14 amino acids. The V gene's germline CDR1 is SNHLY and CDR2 FYNNEI. The CDR3 region is CASQSLSTGTPLSF. The CDR3 DNA is TGTGCCAGCCAATCACTCTCTACCGGGACACCCTTGAGCTTC.

This clonotype was counted ten times or more. The chain links TRBV10-3 to TRBJ2-7; D unclear. Trimming cost V 4 bases and J 3 bases, with 10 bases left between them. The germline V gene encodes CDR1 ENHRY and CDR2 SYGVKD. The CDR3 spans 13 residues. The CDR3 loop reads CAISANSLYEQYF. DNA for the CDR3: TGTGCCATCAGTGCCAACAGCCTCTACGAGCAGTACTTC.

Ten or more counts support this clonotype. The chain joins TRBV29-1 to TRBJ2-5; 8 positions match TRBD1. CDR3 length: 13 residues. Germline values: CDR1 SQVTM, CDR2 ANQGSEA. V was pared by 5 bases and J by 2 bases, with 4 bases of the junction left unmatched. The CDR3 is CSVPGQGQETQYF. The CDR3 DNA reads TGCAGCGTTCCCGGACAGGGACAAGAGACCCAGTACTTC.

This clonotype showed up many times. This chain joins TRBV5-1 and TRBJ1-3, with D perhaps matching TRBD1 (5 bases). Germline CDR1 SGHRS, CDR2 YFSETQ. V lost 4 bases and J lost 0, with 11 bases in between. The CDR3 is made up of 15 amino acids. In DNA, the CDR3 is TGCGCCAGCAGCACCGACAGACCCTCTGGAAACACCATATATTTT. Amino acid sequence: CASSTDRPSGNTIYF.

This clonotype was counted at least ten times. The chain joins TRBV7-9 to TRBJ1-1; maybe TRBD1 (5 bases). CDR1 is SEHNR and CDR2 is FQNEAQ in the germline V gene (reference sequence). CDR3 size: 15 residues. V lost 6 bases and J 2 bases, leaving 16 bases between the germline ends. The CDR3 region is CASRPKTGLNTEAFF. CDR3 bases: TGTGCCAGCAGGCCTAAAACAGGTCTCAACACTGAAGCTTTCTTT. The variable domain in full, completed from reference TRBV7-9 and TRBJ1-1, reads DTGVSQNPRHKITKRGQNVTFRCDPISEHNRLYWYRQTLGQGPEFLTYFQNEAQLEKSRLLSDRFSAERPKGSFSTLEIQRTEQGDSAMYLCASRPKTGLNTEAFFGQGTRLTVV.

The chain couples TRBV2 to TRBJ1-5; D might be TRBD1 (6 bases). V was shortened by 8 bases and J by 2 bases, with 16 bases between the two germline ends. Germline assignment: CDR1 SNHLY and CDR2 FYNNEI. The CDR3 is 15 amino acids. The CDR3: CASGIQGRRNQPQHF. The DNA for the CDR3 is TGTGCCAGCGGGATACAGGGAAGGCGCAATCAGCCCCAGCATTTT.

The sample holds one count of this clonotype. With a much larger clone just one base away, this may be a read error. This chain connects TRBV2 to TRBJ2-7; D is uncertain. The CDR3 runs to 16 residues. CDR1 is SNHLY, CDR2 FYNNEI, per germline. The CDR3 reads CASRTIGIILKYERYF. The CDR3 nucleotides are TGTGCCAGCAGAACCATAGGCATTATCCTCAAATACGAGCGGTACTTC.

In its sample, this clonotype was seen many times. The rearrangement joins TRBV10-3 to TRBJ2-7; 7 bases are a match to TRBD1. V dropped 6 bases and J dropped 0; count of bases not matched to a gene: 8. The CDR3 is 15 amino acids. In germline, CDR1 is ENHRY, CDR2 SYGVKD. This CDR3 is CAIRSTGENSYEQYF. CDR3 sequence (DNA): TGTGCCATCAGGAGCACAGGGGAAAACTCCTACGAGCAGTACTTC.

This rearrangement joins TRBV7-9 to TRBJ1-2; D gene ambiguous. The CDR3 is 14 amino acids. Germline V CDR1 and CDR2: SEHNR, FQNEAQ (reference sequence). V was clipped by 2 bases and J by 2 bases, with 9 bases between them. In DNA, the CDR3 is TGTGCCAGCAGCTTAATCCACGGGAACTATGGCTACACCTTC. Translating gives CASSLIHGNYGYTF.

This clonotype was observed many times. J is TRBJ2-2 and V is TRBV7-3; D is unclear. V was pared by 1 base and J by 5 bases, with 8 bases between. The CDR3 spans 14 residues. Per the germline V gene, CDR1 is SGHTA and CDR2 is FQGTGA. This CDR3 reads CASSLSLGTGELFF. Written as DNA, the CDR3 is TGTGCCAGCAGCTTAAGTCTTGGGACCGGGGAGCTGTTTTTT.

This clonotype was seen many times. The chain joins TRBV5-1 to TRBJ1-1; perhaps TRBD1 as D (6 bases). This CDR3 spans 15 amino acids. Germline lookup yields CDR1 SGHRS and CDR2 YFSETQ. V lost 1 base and J 3 bases, leaving 13 bases between the germline ends. The chain's CDR3 is CASSLTSKGDTEAFF. CDR3 sequence (DNA): TGCGCCAGCAGCTTGACGTCCAAGGGGGACACTGAAGCTTTCTTT.

This clonotype turned up a few times. The chain combines TRBV12-3 or TRBV12-4 with TRBJ2-7, with no clear D. V lost 5 bases to trimming and J lost 1 base, with 12 bases between them. The CDR3 consists of 14 residues. CDR3: CASSPSDGSYEQYF. The CDR3 nucleotides are TGTGCCAGCAGTCCCTCGGACGGATCCTACGAGCAGTACTTC.

The chain couples TRBV5-1 to TRBJ1-2; possibly TRBD1 for D (6 bases). Germline CDR1 is SGHRS and CDR2 is YFSETQ. Trimming removed 4 bases at V and 7 bases at J, with 17 bases between. The CDR3 has 14 amino acids. CDR3 coding DNA: TGCGCCAGCAGCCCCTCCGGGACAACTATTGGCTACACCTTC. Its protein is CASSPSGTTIGYTF. Drawing the rest from reference TRBV5-1 and TRBJ1-2, the complete variable domain is KAGVTQTPRYLIKTRGQQVTLSCSPISGHRSVSWYQQTPGQGLQFLFEYFSETQRNKGNFPGRFSGRQFSNSRSEMNVSTLELGDSALYLCASSPSGTTIGYTFGSGTRLTVV.

This clonotype was counted at least ten times. V is TRBV5-1 and J is TRBJ2-7; D possibly corresponds to TRBD1 (5 bases). This CDR3 is built from 15 residues. Trimming removed 0 bases at V and 4 bases at J, with 14 bases between. The germline V gene encodes CDR1 SGHRS and CDR2 YFSETQ. The DNA for the CDR3 is TGCGCCAGCAGCTTGGAAGGGCAGGGAAGGTACGAGCAGTACTTC. This translates into CASSLEGQGRYEQYF.

V usage is TRBV7-6 and J usage is TRBJ2-5; 11 bases are shared with TRBD2. The CDR3 covers 16 residues. J gave up 4 bases and V 1 base, and 5 bases lay outside the gene matches. CDR1 is SGHVS and CDR2 is FNYEAQ in the germline V gene. The CDR3 sequence: CASSLEIAGGGETQYF. The DNA of the CDR3 is TGTGCCAGCAGCTTAGAGATAGCGGGGGGGGGAGAGACCCAGTACTTC.

A few counts support this clonotype. The chain combines TRBV12-3 or TRBV12-4 with TRBJ2-5, with 8 bases fitting TRBD1. The CDR3 runs 18 residues. V was pared by 4 bases and J by 0 bases, with 13 bases of the junction left unmatched. DNA for the CDR3: TGTGCCAGCAGTTCCACCCGAGGGACAGGAGACTACCAAGAGACCCAGTACTTC. The encoded protein is CASSSTRGTGDYQETQYF.

This clonotype came up many times. V gene TRBV7-8 combines with J gene TRBJ2-5; D might be TRBD1 or TRBD2, each matching 5 bases. V gave up 4 bases and J gave up 9 bases, with 18 bases separating them. CDR3 size: 14 residues. Germline CDR1 is SGHVS and CDR2 is FQNEAQ. The CDR3 sequence: CASSSLGTAVPQYF. Here the CDR3 DNA reads TGTGCCAGCAGCTCACTCGGGACCGCCGTGCCCCAGTACTTC.

The rearrangement links TRBV24-1 to TRBJ2-7, with 13 bases that match TRBD2. CDR1 is KGHDR and CDR2 is SFDVKD in the germline V gene. With V trimmed by 11 bases and J by 2 bases, 11 bases remained unmatched. The CDR3 spans 16 residues. The CDR3 sequence: CASSPAGLAGAYEQYF. DNA for the CDR3: TGTGCCAGCAGCCCTGCCGGACTAGCGGGAGCCTACGAGCAGTACTTC.

This clonotype was counted between two and nine times. This chain uses TRBV5-4 with TRBJ2-2; tentatively, D is TRBD1 (5 bases). Between the trimmed V and J ends, which lost 1 base and 9 bases, there was a span of 19 bases. The germline V gene has CDR1 SGHNT and CDR2 YYREEE (reference sequence). This CDR3 is 16 amino acids long. CDR3 protein: CASSLSHTGMNRELFF. CDR3 nucleotide sequence: TGTGCCAGCAGCTTGAGCCACACAGGAATGAACCGGGAGCTGTTTTTT.

V is TRBV2 and J is TRBJ2-1; 9 nucleotides align to TRBD1. The germline CDR1 and CDR2 sequences are SNHLY and FYNNEI. Trimming removed 3 bases from V and 7 bases from J; junction bases left unmatched: 1. There are 13 residues in the CDR3. This CDR3 reads CASSEGTGNEQFF. DNA of the CDR3: TGTGCCAGCAGTGAGGGGACAGGGAATGAGCAGTTCTTC.

The sample holds many counts of this clonotype. V is TRBV19 and J is TRBJ1-1; D perhaps matches TRBD1 (6 bases). Germline CDR1 is LNHDA and CDR2 is SQIVND (reference sequence). Trimming took off 2 bases at V and 1 base at J, with 14 bases between the two ends. This CDR3 region has 16 residues. The CDR3 protein is CASSIRGARPNTEAFF. In nucleotides, the CDR3 is TGTGCCAGTAGTATACGGGGGGCGAGGCCGAACACTGAAGCTTTCTTT.

This clonotype was seen only once. This may be a read error, as it is one base from a much larger clone. The V gene is TRBV2, the J gene TRBJ1-4; 9 nucleotides agree with TRBD1. The CDR3 is 15 residues long. Germline V gene sequence: CDR1 SNHLY, CDR2 FYNNEI. V lost 6 bases to trimming and J lost 4 bases; unmatched junction nucleotides: 6. CDR3 in DNA: TGTGCCAGCAGGAGGGTGGACAGGGGTAATGAAAAACTGTTTTTT. This translates into CASRRVDRGNEKLFF.

This clonotype was detected many times. V and J are TRBV29-1 and TRBJ2-7; unclear D gene. Germline V lookup: CDR1 SQVTM, CDR2 ANQGSEA. Trimming pared 4 bases from V and 2 bases from J, leaving 6 bases between. CDR3 length equals 11 residues. CDR3 protein: CSVVRAYEQYF. The CDR3 DNA reads as TGCAGCGTTGTGCGTGCCTACGAGCAGTACTTC.

A few counts support this clonotype. The V call is TRBV5-5, the J call TRBJ1-1, with TRBD1 matching 8 bases. The V segment lost 4 bases and the J segment 3 bases; nucleotides outside the gene matches: 11. The CDR3 length is 16 residues. Germline loops: CDR1 SGHKS, CDR2 YYEKEE (reference sequence). In DNA, the CDR3 is TGTGCCAGCAGCCCCCCAGGGGGCCCTGGGGACACTGAAGCTTTCTTT. Protein: CASSPPGGPGDTEAFF. Full variable domain (outside the CDR3, taken from reference TRBV5-5 and TRBJ1-1): DAGVTQSPTHLIKTRGQQVTLRCSPISGHKSVSWYQQVLGQGPQFIFQYYEKEERGRGNFPDRFSARQFPNYSSELNVNALLLGDSALYLCASSPPGGPGDTEAFFGQGTRLTVV.

This clonotype was counted between two and nine times. The chain couples TRBV28 to TRBJ1-1, with D unresolved. Germline V CDR1 and CDR2: MDHEN, SYDVKM. The CDR3 contains 11 residues. V was pared by 6 bases and J by 12 bases, with 14 bases between. CDR3 sequence reads: CASREVDRTFF. The CDR3 DNA reads TGTGCCAGCAGGGAGGTGGACCGGACTTTCTTT.

The genes are TRBV19 and TRBJ2-7; tentatively, D is TRBD2 (6 bases). The CDR3 runs 15 residues. Trimming removed 6 bases at V and 1 base at J, with 16 bases between. Looked up from germline, CDR1 is LNHDA and CDR2 is SQIVND (reference sequence). The CDR3 reads CASSRAGRGSYEQYF. CDR3 coding DNA: TGTGCCAGTAGCCGCGCCGGGAGAGGGTCCTACGAGCAGTACTTC.

The rearrangement links TRBV6-6 to TRBJ1-1, with 9 bases aligning to TRBD1. CDR1 is MNHNY, CDR2 SVGAGI, per germline (reference sequence). The V gene end was trimmed by 4 bases and the J gene end by 10 bases; junction bases not matched to a gene: 19. The CDR3 has 17 amino acids. CDR3 sequence: CASSLRAGTGINRGAFF. The DNA for the CDR3 is TGTGCCAGCAGTTTACGTGCCGGGACAGGGATTAATAGGGGAGCTTTCTTT.

The chain recombines TRBV25-1 with TRBJ2-7, with 7 bases that match TRBD2. Germline lookup yields CDR1 MGHDK and CDR2 SYGVNS. The CDR3 totals 13 residues. With V trimmed by 6 bases and J by 7 bases, 9 bases remained unmatched. The CDR3: CASRREPKPEQYF. The CDR3 nucleotides are TGTGCCAGCAGGCGGGAGCCGAAACCGGAGCAGTACTTC.

The V and J genes are TRBV6-5 and TRBJ2-2; 12 nucleotides match TRBD1. This CDR3 spans 17 amino acids. J lost 7 bases, V lost 7 bases, and 13 bases had no gene match. Per germline, CDR1 MNHEY and CDR2 SVGAGI. The chain's CDR3 is CASTLGTGGAFFGELFF. CDR3 sequence (DNA): TGTGCCAGCACCCTTGGGACAGGGGGCGCATTCTTCGGGGAGCTGTTTTTT.

This clonotype was seen repeatedly, ten times or more. This chain connects TRBV7-2 to TRBJ1-4; D unresolved. Trimming left V 4 bases short and J 8 bases short, with 20 bases between. Looked up from germline, CDR1 is SGHTA and CDR2 is FQGNSA. The CDR3 sequence is 16 residues long. The CDR3 nucleotides read TGTGCCAGCAGCTGGACGGGAGGCAGAGGAGGGGAAAAACTGTTTTTT. This codes for CASSWTGGRGGEKLFF.

The chain employs TRBV7-9 and TRBJ2-5; D is undetermined. This CDR3 is 15 amino acids long. Trimming took off 5 bases at V and 5 bases at J, with 18 bases between the two ends. The germline gives CDR1 SEHNR, CDR2 FQNEAQ (reference sequence). The CDR3 sequence: CASSQLVFPQETQYF. In nucleotides, the CDR3 is TGTGCCAGCAGCCAGCTGGTTTTTCCCCAGGAGACCCAGTACTTC.